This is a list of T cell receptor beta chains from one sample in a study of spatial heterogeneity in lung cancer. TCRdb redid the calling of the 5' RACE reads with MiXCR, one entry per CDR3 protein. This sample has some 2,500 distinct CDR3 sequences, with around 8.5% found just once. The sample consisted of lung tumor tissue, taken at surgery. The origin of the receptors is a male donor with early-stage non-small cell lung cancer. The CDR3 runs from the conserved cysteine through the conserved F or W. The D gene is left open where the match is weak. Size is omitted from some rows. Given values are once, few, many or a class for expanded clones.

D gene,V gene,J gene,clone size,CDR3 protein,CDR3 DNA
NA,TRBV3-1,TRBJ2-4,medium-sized,CASSLQRSGVNIQYF,TGTGCCAGCAGCCTCCAACGGTCTGGGGTAAACATTCAGTACTTC
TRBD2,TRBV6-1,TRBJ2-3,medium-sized,CASSKGAGGDTQYF,TGTGCCAGCAGTAAGGGAGCGGGAGGAGATACGCAGTATTTT
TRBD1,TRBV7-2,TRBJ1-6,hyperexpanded,CASSQGPGGPSYNSPLHF,TGTGCCAGCAGCCAGGGCCCAGGGGGCCCCTCCTATAATTCACCCCTCCACTTT
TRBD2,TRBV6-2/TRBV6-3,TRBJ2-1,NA,CASSYRAGVSVDEQFF,TGTGCCAGCAGTTACAGGGCGGGAGTATCAGTGGATGAGCAGTTCTTC
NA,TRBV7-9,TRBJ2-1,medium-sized,CASSPPGGPYNEQFF,TGTGCCAGCAGCCCCCCCGGGGGGCCCTACAATGAGCAGTTCTTC
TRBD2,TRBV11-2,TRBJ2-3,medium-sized,CASSFNRAGALTDTQYF,TGTGCCAGCAGCTTCAATCGAGCGGGGGCCCTCACAGATACGCAGTATTTT
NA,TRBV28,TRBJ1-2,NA,CASTPLNRAVYGYTF,TGTGCCAGCACCCCGCTCAATCGGGCCGTTTATGGCTACACCTTC
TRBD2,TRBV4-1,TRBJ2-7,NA,CASSQGTRSGYEQYF,TGCGCCAGCAGCCAAGGGACTAGATCCGGATACGAGCAGTACTTC
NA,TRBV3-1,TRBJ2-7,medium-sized,CASSQDSTARKQYF,TGTGCCAGCAGCCAAGATTCAACGGCCCGAAAGCAGTACTTC
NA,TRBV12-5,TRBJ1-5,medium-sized,CASGLGQEAYNQPQHF,TGTGCTAGTGGTTTGGGACAGGAGGCGTACAATCAGCCCCAGCATTTT
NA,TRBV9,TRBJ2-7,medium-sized,CASSNLGEQYF,TGTGCCAGCAGCAATTTAGGGGAGCAGTACTTC
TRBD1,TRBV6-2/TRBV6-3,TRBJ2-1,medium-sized,CASSYPAGTGSHEQFF,TGTGCCAGCAGTTACCCGGCCGGGACAGGGTCCCATGAGCAGTTCTTC
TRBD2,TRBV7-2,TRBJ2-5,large,CASSLGAPGLAGLGETQYF,TGTGCCAGCAGCTTAGGGGCCCCGGGACTAGCGGGTCTGGGGGAGACCCAGTACTTC
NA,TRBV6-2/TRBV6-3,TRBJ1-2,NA,CASSYRVPDLYGYTF,TGTGCCAGCAGTTACAGAGTCCCGGACCTATATGGCTACACCTTC